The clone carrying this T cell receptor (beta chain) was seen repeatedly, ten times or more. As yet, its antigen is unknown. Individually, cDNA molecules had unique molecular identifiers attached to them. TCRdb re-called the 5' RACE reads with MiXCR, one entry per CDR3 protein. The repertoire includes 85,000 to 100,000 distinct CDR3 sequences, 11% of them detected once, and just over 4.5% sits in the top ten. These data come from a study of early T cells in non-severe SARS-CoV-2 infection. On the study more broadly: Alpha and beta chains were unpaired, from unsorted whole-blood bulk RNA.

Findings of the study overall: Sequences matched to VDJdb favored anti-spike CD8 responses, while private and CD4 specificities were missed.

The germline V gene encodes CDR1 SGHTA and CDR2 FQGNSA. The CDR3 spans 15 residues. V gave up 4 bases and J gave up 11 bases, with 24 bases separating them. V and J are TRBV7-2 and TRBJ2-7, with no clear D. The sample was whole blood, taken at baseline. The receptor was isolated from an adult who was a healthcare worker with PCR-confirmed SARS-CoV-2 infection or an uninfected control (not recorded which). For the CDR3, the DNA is TGTGCCAGCAGCTCCCCGAGTGGAACGGAGCTCAGGAAGTACTTC. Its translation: CASSSPSGTELRKYF.